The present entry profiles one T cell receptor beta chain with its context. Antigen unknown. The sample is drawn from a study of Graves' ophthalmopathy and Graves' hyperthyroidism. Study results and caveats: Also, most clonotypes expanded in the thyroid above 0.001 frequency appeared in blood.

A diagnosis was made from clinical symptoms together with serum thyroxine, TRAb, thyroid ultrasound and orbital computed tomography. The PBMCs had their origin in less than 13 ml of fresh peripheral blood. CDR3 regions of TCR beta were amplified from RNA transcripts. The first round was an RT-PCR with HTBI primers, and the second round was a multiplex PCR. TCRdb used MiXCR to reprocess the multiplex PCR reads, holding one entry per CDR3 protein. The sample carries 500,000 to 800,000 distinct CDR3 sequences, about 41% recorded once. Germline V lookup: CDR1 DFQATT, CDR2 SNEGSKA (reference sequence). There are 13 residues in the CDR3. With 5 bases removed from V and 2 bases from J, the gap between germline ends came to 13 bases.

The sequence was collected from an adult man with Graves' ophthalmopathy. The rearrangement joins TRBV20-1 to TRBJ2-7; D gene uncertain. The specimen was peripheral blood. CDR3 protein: CSALPSTTYEQYF. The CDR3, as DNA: TGCAGTGCTCTGCCCTCAACAACCTACGAGCAGTACTTC.